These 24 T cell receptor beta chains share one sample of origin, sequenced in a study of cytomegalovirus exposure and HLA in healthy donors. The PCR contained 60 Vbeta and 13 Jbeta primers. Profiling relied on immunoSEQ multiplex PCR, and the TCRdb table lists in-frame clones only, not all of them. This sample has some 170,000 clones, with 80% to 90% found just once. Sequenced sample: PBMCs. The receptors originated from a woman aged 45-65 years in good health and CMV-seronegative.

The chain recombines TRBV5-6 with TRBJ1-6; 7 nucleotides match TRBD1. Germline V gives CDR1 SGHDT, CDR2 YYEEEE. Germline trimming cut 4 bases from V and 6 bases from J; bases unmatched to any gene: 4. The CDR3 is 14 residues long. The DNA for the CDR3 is TGTGCCAGCAGCCCGGGACAGTCTAATTCACCCCTCCACTTT. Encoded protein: CASSPGQSNSPLHF. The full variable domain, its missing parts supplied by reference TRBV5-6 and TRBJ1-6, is DAGVTQSPTHLIKTRGQQVTLRCSPKSGHDTVSWYQQALGQGPQFIFQYYEEEERQRGNFPDRFSGHQFPNYSSELNVNALLLGDSALYLCASSPGQSNSPLHFGNGTRLTVT.

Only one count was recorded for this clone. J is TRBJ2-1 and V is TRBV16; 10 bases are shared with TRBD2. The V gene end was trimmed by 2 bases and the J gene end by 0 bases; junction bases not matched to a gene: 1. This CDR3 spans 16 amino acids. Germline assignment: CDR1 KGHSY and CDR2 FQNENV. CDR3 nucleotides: TGTGCCAGCAGCCAAATAGCGGGAGGCTCCTACAATGAGCAGTTCTTC. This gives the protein CASSQIAGGSYNEQFF.

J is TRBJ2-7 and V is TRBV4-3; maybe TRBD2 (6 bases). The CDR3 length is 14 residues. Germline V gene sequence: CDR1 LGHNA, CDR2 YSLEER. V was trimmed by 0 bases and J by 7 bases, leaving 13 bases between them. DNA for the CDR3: TGCGCCAGCAGCCAAGAGGGGGGATCCTTGGAGCAGTACTTC. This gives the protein CASSQEGGSLEQYF.

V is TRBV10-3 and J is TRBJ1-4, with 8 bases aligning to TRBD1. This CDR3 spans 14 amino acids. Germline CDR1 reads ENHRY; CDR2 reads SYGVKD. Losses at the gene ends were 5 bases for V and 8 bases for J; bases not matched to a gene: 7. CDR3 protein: CAISLTGEEEKLFF. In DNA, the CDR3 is TGTGCCATCAGTCTGACAGGGGAGGAAGAAAAACTGTTTTTT.

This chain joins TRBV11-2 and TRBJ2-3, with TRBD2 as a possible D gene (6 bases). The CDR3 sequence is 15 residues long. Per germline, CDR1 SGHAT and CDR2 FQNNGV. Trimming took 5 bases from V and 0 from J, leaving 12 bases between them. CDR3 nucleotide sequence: TGTGCCAGCAGCCCCGACCGGGGGAGCACAGATACGCAGTATTTT. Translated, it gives CASSPDRGSTDTQYF. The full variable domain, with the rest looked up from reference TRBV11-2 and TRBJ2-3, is EAGVAQSPRYKIIEKRQSVAFWCNPISGHATLYWYQQILGQGPKLLIQFQNNGVVDDSQLPKDRFSAERLKGVDSTLKIQPAKLEDSAVYLCASSPDRGSTDTQYFGPGTRLTVL.

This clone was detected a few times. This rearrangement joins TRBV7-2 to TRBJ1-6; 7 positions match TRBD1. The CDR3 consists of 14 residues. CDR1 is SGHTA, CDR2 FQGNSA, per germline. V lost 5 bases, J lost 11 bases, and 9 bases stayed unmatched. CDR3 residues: CASSLRQGVAPLHF. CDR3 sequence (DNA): TGTGCCAGCAGCCTAAGACAGGGTGTGGCACCCCTCCACTTT.

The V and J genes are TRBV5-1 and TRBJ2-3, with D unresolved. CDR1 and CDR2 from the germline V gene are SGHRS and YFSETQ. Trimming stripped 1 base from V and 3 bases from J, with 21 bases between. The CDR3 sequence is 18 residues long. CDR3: CASSLFGKKLRSTDTQYF. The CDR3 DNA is TGCGCCAGCAGCTTGTTCGGTAAGAAACTTAGGAGTACAGATACGCAGTATTTT.

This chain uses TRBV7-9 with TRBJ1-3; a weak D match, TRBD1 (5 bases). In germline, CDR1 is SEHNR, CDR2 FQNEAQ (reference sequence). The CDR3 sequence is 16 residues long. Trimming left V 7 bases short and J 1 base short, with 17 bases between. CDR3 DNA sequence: TGTGCCAGCACCGAGGGAGGGGCCACGTCTGGAAACACCATATATTTT. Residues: CASTEGGATSGNTIYF.

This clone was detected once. The CDR3 bases are TGTGCCATCAGTGCTACAGGGGCCCCAACCTACAATGAGCAGTTCTTC. The encoded protein is CAISATGAPTYNEQFF. The rearrangement links TRBV10-3 to TRBJ2-1; TRBD1 matches at 7 bases. Germline CDR1 is ENHRY and CDR2 is SYGVKD. The CDR3 contains 16 residues. The V segment lost 4 bases and the J segment 2 bases; nucleotides outside the gene matches: 8.

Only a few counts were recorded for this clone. Here the CDR3 reads CASSFWGQKVYGYTF. The CDR3 bases are TGTGCCAGCAGTTTCTGGGGACAGAAAGTCTATGGCTACACCTTC. The chain joins TRBV28 to TRBJ1-2; 7 bases agree with TRBD1. This CDR3 has 15 amino acids. The germline gives CDR1 MDHEN, CDR2 SYDVKM. The ends lost 3 bases at V and 4 bases at J; junction bases unmatched: 8.

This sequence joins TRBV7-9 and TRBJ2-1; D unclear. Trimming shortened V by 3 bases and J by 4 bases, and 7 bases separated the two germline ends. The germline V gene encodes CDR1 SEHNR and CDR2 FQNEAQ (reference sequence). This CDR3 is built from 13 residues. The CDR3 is CASSFVQYNEQFF. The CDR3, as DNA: TGTGCCAGCAGCTTTGTACAATACAATGAGCAGTTCTTC.

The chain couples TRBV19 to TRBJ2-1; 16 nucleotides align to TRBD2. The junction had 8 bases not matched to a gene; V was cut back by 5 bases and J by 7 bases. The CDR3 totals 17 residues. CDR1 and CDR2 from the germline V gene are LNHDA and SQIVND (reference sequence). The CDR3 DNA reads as TGTGCCAGTAGTGTGTTGGGACTAGCGGGAGGGAGAAATGAGCAGTTCTTC. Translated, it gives CASSVLGLAGGRNEQFF.

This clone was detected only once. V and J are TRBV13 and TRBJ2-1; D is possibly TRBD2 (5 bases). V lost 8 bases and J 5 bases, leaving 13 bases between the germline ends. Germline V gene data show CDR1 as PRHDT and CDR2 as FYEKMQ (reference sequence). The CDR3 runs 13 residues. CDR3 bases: TGTGCCAGCGGACTGAGCCAAGACAATGAGCAGTTCTTC. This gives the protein CASGLSQDNEQFF.

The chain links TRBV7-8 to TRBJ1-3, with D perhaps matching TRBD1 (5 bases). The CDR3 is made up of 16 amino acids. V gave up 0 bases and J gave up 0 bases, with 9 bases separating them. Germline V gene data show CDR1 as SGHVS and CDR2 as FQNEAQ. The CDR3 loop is CASSLAQGSSGNTIYF. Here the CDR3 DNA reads TGTGCCAGCAGCTTAGCGCAGGGCTCCTCTGGAAACACCATATATTTT.

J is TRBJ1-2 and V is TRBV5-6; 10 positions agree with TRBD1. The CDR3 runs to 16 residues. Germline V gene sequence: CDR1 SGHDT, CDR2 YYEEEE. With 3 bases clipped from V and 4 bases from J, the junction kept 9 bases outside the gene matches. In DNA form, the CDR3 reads TGTGCCAGCAGCTCCCTGACAGGGGGCTTTAGCTATGGCTACACCTTC. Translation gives CASSSLTGGFSYGYTF.

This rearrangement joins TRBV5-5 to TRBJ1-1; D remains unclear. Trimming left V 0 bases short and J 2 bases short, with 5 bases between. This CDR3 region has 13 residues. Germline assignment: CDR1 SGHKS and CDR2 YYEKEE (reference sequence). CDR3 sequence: CASSLEANTEAFF. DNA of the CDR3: TGTGCCAGCAGCTTGGAAGCTAACACTGAAGCTTTCTTT. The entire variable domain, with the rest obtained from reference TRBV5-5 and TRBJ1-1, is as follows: DAGVTQSPTHLIKTRGQQVTLRCSPISGHKSVSWYQQVLGQGPQFIFQYYEKEERGRGNFPDRFSARQFPNYSSELNVNALLLGDSALYLCASSLEANTEAFFGQGTRLTVV.

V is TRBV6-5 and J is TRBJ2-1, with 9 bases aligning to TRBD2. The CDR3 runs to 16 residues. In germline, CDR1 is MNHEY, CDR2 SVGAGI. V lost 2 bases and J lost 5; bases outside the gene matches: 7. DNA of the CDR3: TGTGCCAGCAGTTACCCTAGCGGGGAAAATCACAATGAGCAGTTCTTC. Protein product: CASSYPSGENHNEQFF.

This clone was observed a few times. CDR3 residues: CASSSTSSPLHF. For the CDR3, the DNA is TGCGCCAGCAGTTCCACGAGTTCACCCCTCCACTTT. The chain carries TRBV4-3 and TRBJ1-6; no firm D call. Germline CDR1 is LGHNA and CDR2 is YSLEER. V was cut by 6 bases and J by 9 bases, with 9 bases left in between. This CDR3 comprises 12 residues.

CDR3 in DNA: TGTGCCACCGAGGAGAGACAGGGTAGCTACGAGCAGTACTTC. Residues: CATEERQGSYEQYF. The chain employs TRBV10-3 and TRBJ2-7; TRBD1 aligns across 7 bases. Germline loops: CDR1 ENHRY, CDR2 SYGVKD. The CDR3 length is 14 residues. Germline trimming cut 10 bases from V and 3 bases from J; bases unmatched to any gene: 12.

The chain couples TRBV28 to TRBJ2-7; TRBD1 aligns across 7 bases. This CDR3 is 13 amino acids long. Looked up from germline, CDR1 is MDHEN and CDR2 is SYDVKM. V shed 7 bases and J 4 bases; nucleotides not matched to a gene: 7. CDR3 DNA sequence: TGTGCCAGCACCGGGACAGCACCTTACGAGCAGTACTTC. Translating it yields CASTGTAPYEQYF.

The CDR3 here is CATTTGRYQPQHF. Here the CDR3 DNA reads TGTGCGACGACTACAGGGCGCTATCAGCCCCAGCATTTT. The chain has TRBV2 and TRBJ1-5, with a weak D call TRBD1 (6 bases). The CDR3 runs to 13 residues. Germline loops: CDR1 SNHLY, CDR2 FYNNEI. The full variable domain, in which reference TRBV2 and TRBJ1-5 provide the parts outside the CDR3, is EPEVTQTPSHQVTQMGQEVILRCVPISNHLYFYWYRQILGQKVEFLVSFYNNEISEKSEIFDDQFSVERPDGSNFTLKIRSTKLEDSAMYFCATTTGRYQPQHFGDGTRLSIL.

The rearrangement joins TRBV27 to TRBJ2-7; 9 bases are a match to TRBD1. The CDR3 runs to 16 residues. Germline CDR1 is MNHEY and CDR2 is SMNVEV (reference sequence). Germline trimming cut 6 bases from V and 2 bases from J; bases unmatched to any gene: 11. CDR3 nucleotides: TGTGCCAGCAGCCGCACCTTGGGGACAGGGCCCTACGAGCAGTACTTC. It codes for CASSRTLGTGPYEQYF.

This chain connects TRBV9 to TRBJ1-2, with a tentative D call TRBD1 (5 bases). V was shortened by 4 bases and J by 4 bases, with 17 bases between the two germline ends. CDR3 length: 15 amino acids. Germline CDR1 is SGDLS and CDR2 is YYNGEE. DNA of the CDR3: TGTGCCAGCAGCTCGTCGGGACTCAACTTCTATGGCTACACCTTC. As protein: CASSSSGLNFYGYTF. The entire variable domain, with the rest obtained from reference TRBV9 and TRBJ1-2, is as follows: DSGVTQTPKHLITATGQRVTLRCSPRSGDLSVYWYQQSLDQGLQFLIQYYNGEERAKGNILERFSAQQFPDLHSELNLSSLELGDSALYFCASSSSGLNFYGYTFGSGTRLTVV.

CDR3 DNA sequence: TGTGCCAGCAGCTTTCTTCCGTCGGGCACCGGGGAGCTGTTTTTT. Translation gives CASSFLPSGTGELFF. This chain uses TRBV5-6 with TRBJ2-2; no reliable D call. CDR1 is SGHDT and CDR2 is YYEEEE in the germline V gene. The CDR3 extends over 15 amino acids. V lost 2 bases to trimming and J lost 4 bases, with 12 bases between them.